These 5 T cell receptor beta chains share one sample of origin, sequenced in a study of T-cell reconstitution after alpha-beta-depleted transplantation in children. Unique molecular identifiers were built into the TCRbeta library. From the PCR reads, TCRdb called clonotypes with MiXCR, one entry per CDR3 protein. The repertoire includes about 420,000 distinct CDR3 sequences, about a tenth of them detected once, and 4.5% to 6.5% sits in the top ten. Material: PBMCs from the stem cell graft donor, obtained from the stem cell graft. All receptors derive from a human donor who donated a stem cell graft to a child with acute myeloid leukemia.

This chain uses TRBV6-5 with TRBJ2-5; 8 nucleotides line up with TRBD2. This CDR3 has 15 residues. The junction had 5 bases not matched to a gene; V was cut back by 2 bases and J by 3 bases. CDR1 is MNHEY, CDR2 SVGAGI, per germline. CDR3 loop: CASSYGAGEEETQYF. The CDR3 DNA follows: TGTGCCAGCAGTTACGGAGCGGGAGAAGAAGAGACCCAGTACTTC.

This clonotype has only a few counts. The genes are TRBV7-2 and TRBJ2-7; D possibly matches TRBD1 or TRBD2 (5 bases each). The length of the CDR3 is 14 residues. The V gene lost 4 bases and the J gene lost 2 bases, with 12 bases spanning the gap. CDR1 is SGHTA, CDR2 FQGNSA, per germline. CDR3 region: CASSSRGGTYEQYV. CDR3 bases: TGTGCCAGCAGCTCCCGGGGCGGAACCTACGAGCAGTACGTC.

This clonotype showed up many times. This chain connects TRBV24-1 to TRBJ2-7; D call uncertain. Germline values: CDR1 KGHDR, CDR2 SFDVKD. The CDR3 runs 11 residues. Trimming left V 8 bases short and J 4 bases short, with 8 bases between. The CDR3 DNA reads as TGTGCCACCAAGCGAACTTACGAGCAGTACGTC. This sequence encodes CATKRTYEQYV.

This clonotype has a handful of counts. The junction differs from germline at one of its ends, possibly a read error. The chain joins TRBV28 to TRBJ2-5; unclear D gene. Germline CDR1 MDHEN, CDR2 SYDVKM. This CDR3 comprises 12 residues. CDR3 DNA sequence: TGTGCCAGCAGTCCCCCGCAAGGGACCCAGTACTTC. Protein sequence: CASSPPQGTQYF.

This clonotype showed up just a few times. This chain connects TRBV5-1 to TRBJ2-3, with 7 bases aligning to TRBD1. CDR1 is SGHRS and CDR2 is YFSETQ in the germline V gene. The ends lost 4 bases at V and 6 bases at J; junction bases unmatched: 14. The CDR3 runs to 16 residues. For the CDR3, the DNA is TGCGCCAGCAGCATGACAGGGCCGGCGGCGCGTGATACGCAGTATTTT. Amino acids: CASSMTGPAARDTQYF.